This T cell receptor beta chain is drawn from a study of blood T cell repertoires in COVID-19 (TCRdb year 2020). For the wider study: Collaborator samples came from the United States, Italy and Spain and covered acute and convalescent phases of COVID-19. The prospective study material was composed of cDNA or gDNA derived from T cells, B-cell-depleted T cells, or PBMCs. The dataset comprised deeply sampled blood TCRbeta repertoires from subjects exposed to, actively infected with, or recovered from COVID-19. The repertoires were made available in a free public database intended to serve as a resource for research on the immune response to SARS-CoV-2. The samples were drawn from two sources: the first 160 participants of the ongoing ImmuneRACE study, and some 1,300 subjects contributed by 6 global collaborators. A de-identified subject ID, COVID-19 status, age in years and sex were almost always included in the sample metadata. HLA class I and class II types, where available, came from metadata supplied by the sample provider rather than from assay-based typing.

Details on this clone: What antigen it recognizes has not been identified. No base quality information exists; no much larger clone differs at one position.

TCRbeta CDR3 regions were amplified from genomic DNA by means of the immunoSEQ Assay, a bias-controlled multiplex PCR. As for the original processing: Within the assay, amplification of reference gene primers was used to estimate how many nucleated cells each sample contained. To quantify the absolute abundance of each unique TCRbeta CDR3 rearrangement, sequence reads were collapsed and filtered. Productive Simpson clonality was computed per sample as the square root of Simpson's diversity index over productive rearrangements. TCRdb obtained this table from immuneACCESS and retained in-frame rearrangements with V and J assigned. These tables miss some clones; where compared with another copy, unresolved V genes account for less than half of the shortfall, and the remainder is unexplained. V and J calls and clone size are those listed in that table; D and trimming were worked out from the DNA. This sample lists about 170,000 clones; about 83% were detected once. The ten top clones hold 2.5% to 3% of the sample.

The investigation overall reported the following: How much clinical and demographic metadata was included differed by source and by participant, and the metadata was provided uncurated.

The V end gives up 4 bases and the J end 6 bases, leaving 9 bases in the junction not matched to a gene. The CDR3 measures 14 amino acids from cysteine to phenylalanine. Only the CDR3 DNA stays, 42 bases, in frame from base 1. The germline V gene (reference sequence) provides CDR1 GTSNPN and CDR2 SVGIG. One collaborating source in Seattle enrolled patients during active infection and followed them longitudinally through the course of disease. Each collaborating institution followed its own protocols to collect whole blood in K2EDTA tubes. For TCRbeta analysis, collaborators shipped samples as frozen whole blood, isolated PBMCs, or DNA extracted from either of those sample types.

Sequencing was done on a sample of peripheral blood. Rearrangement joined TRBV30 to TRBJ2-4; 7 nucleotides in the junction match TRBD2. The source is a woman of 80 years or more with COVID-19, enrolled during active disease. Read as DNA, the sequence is TGTGCCTGGACCCTGGGAGGGAAGAGAAACATTCAGTACTTC. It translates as CAWTLGGKRNIQYF.